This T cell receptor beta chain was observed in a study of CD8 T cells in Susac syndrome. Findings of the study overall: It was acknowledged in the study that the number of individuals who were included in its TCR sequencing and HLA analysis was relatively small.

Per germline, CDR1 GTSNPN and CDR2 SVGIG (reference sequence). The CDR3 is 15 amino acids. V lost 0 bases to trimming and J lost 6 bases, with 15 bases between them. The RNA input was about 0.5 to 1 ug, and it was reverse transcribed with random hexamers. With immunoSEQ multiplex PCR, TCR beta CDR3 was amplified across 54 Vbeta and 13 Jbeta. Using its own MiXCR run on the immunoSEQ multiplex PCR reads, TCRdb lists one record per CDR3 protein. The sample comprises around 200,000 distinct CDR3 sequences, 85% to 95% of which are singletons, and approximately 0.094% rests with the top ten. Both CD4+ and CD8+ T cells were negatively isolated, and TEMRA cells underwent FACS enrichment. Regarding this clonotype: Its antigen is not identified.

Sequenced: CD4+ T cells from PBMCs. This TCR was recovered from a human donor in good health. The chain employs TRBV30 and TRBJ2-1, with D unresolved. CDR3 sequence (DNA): TGTGCCTGGAGTGTATCGGGCGTTTTGTTCAATGAGCAGTTCTTC. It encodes CAWSVSGVLFNEQFF.